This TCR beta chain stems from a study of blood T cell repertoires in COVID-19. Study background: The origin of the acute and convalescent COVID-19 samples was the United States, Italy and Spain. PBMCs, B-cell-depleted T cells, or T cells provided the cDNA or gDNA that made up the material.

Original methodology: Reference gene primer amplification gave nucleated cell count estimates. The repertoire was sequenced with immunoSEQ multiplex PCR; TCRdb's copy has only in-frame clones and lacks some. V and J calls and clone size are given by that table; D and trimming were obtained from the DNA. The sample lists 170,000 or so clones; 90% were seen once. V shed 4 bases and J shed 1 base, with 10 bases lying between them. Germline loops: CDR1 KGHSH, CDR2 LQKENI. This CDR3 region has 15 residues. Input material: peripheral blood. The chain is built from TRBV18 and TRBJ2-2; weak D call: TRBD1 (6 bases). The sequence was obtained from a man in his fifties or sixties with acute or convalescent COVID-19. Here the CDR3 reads CASSLRGQNTGELFF. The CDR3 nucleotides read TGTGCCAGCTCACTCAGGGGCCAGAACACCGGGGAGCTGTTTTTT. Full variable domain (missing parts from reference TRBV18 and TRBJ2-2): NAGVMQNPRHLVRRRGQEARLRCSPMKGHSHVYWYRQLPEEGLKFMVYLQKENIIDESGMPKERFSAEFPKEGPSILRIQQVVRGDSAAYFCASSLRGQNTGELFFGEGSRLTVL.